The 20 T cell receptor beta chains reported below all come from one sample, sequenced in a study of T cells in Graves' hyperthyroidism and ophthalmopathy. RNA transcripts gave rise to amplified TCR beta CDR3 regions. HTBI primers drove first-round RT-PCR of the TCR CDR3. One entry per CDR3 protein, called by TCRdb with MiXCR from the multiplex PCR reads. Of about 380,000 distinct CDR3 sequences listed, less than 15% were seen once; the top ten hold around 20%. The specimen was blood. The origin of the receptors is a man aged 25-45 years with Graves' hyperthyroidism that later progressed to Graves' ophthalmopathy.

This clonotype was counted ten times or more. The V gene is TRBV30, the J gene TRBJ2-7; perhaps TRBD2 as D (6 bases). Looked up from germline, CDR1 is GTSNPN and CDR2 is SVGIG (reference sequence). The CDR3 is 13 amino acids. Deletions cut 1 base from V and 5 bases from J, with 12 bases between. CDR3 amino acids: CAWSGNGGDEQYF. The DNA for the CDR3 is TGTGCCTGGAGTGGGAATGGAGGGGACGAGCAGTACTTC. Full variable domain (missing parts from reference TRBV30 and TRBJ2-7): SQTIHQWPATLVQPVGSPLSLECTVEGTSNPNLYWYRQAAGRGLQLLFYSVGIGQISSEVPQNLSASRPQDRQFILSSKKLLLSDSGFYLCAWSGNGGDEQYFGPGTRLTVT.

There are many counts of this clonotype. This sequence joins TRBV5-1 and TRBJ1-1; D call uncertain. Germline loops: CDR1 SGHRS, CDR2 YFSETQ. The length of the CDR3 is 13 residues. Trimming removed 4 bases from V and 6 bases from J, with 13 bases in between. CDR3 amino acids: CASSLWAGPEAFF. DNA of the CDR3: TGCGCCAGCAGCCTCTGGGCCGGCCCTGAAGCTTTCTTT.

The chain recombines TRBV29-1 with TRBJ2-7, with D unresolved. The ends were cut back, 1 base at V and 3 bases at J, with 13 bases in the middle. This CDR3 is 14 amino acids long. The germline V gene encodes CDR1 SQVTM and CDR2 ANQGSEA. CDR3 DNA: TGCAGCGTTGAAGTGCCAGCCTCCCGCTACGAGCAGTACTTC. Amino acids: CSVEVPASRYEQYF.

This clonotype was seen repeatedly, ten times or more. This chain joins TRBV12-3 or TRBV12-4 and TRBJ1-1; weak D call: TRBD1 (6 bases). There are 13 residues in the CDR3. V was clipped by 7 bases and J by 0 bases, with 9 bases between them. CDR3 DNA sequence: TGTGCCAGCAAGGGACAATTGAACACTGAAGCTTTCTTT. Amino acids: CASKGQLNTEAFF.

In this sample, this clonotype turned up many times. The gene calls are TRBV18 and TRBJ1-5; tentatively, D is TRBD1 (5 bases). Trimming stripped 2 bases from V and 6 bases from J, with 14 bases between. The germline gives CDR1 KGHSH, CDR2 LQKENI. The CDR3 spans 15 residues. The CDR3 region is CASSPTRGVLQPQHF. The DNA of the CDR3 is TGTGCCAGCTCACCAACTCGGGGGGTCCTTCAGCCCCAGCATTTT.

A note on this clonotype: A much larger clone lies a single base off, so this may be a read error. This chain links TRBV20-1 with TRBJ1-2; TRBD1 matches at 8 bases. The CDR3 extends over 13 amino acids. Germline assignment: CDR1 DFQATT and CDR2 SNEGSKA (reference sequence). CDR3 amino acids: CSARDRVNYGHTF. CDR3 sequence (DNA): TGCAGTGCTAGGGACAGGGTGAACTATGGCCACACCTTC.

This chain links TRBV19 with TRBJ2-1, with 9 bases aligning to TRBD1. Germline-derived CDR1 and CDR2 are LNHDA and SQIVND (reference sequence). The CDR3 consists of 15 residues. The trim removed 5 bases at V and 5 bases at J, leaving 7 bases unmatched. This CDR3 reads CASSRTGAGNNEQFF. The DNA for the CDR3 is TGTGCCAGTAGTCGGACAGGGGCGGGTAACAATGAGCAGTTCTTC.

This clonotype was counted at least ten times. This chain connects TRBV12-3 or TRBV12-4 to TRBJ2-7; D not resolved. The CDR3 is made up of 14 amino acids. The germline V and J ends were trimmed by 3 bases and 2 bases, with 11 bases remaining between them. The CDR3 DNA follows: TGTGCCAGCAGTTTCGGTCAGGTGACCTACGAGCAGTACTTC. This sequence encodes CASSFGQVTYEQYF.

This clonotype turned up a few times. The chain joins TRBV27 to TRBJ2-7, with D possibly TRBD1 on 5 matching bases. In germline, CDR1 is MNHEY, CDR2 SMNVEV (reference sequence). CDR3 length equals 13 residues. V gave up 5 bases and J gave up 3 bases, with 11 bases separating them. In DNA, the CDR3 is TGTGCCAGCAGTATCCGACAGTACTACGAGCAGTACTTC. The encoded protein is CASSIRQYYEQYF.

This clonotype was detected ten times or more. The J gene is TRBJ2-4, the V gene TRBV2; D gene ambiguous. Trimming removed 3 bases at V and 4 bases at J, with 7 bases between. There are 13 residues in the CDR3. The germline V gene has CDR1 SNHLY and CDR2 FYNNEI. CDR3 in amino acids: CASSDPQKNIQYF. The DNA of the CDR3 is TGTGCCAGCAGTGATCCACAGAAAAACATTCAGTACTTC.

This clonotype was found many times. The V and J genes are TRBV18 and TRBJ2-5, with D unresolved. This CDR3 has 12 residues. The germline V and J ends were trimmed by 2 bases and 4 bases, with 5 bases remaining between them. CDR1 is KGHSH and CDR2 is LQKENI in the germline V gene. DNA of the CDR3: TGTGCCAGCTCACCAACTCCAGAGACCCAGTACTTC. Its protein is CASSPTPETQYF.

The sample holds a few counts of this clonotype. V is TRBV28 and J is TRBJ2-7, with TRBD2 matching 7 bases. Germline trimming cut 5 bases from V and 3 bases from J; bases unmatched to any gene: 7. The CDR3 is 14 residues long. The germline gives CDR1 MDHEN, CDR2 SYDVKM. The CDR3 nucleotides read TGTGCCAGCAGTGGGCGGGAGCGGGGCTACGAGCAGTACTTC. Its translation: CASSGRERGYEQYF.

This clonotype has a count of ten or more. This rearrangement joins TRBV11-3 to TRBJ2-2; D uncertain. The V gene lost 3 bases and the J gene lost 2 bases, with 10 bases spanning the gap. Germline CDR1 SGHNT, CDR2 YENEEA. The CDR3 length is 15 residues. The CDR3 loop reads CASSFDDANTGELFF. The DNA for the CDR3 is TGTGCCAGCAGCTTTGACGACGCTAACACCGGGGAGCTGTTTTTT.

The V call is TRBV10-2, the J call TRBJ2-2, with TRBD2 matching over 12 bases. The CDR3 consists of 15 residues. CDR1 is WSHSY, CDR2 SAAADI, per germline. J gave up 6 bases and V 7 bases, and 6 bases lay outside the gene matches. CDR3 residues: CASISSGGAAGELFF. The CDR3 DNA sequence: TGCGCCAGCATCTCTAGCGGGGGGGCCGCCGGGGAGCTGTTTTTT.

The table lists this clonotype with many counts. This chain uses TRBV11-2 with TRBJ1-4; D is undetermined. V lost 1 base, J lost 4 bases, and 10 bases lay in between. The CDR3 spans 15 residues. In germline, CDR1 is SGHAT, CDR2 FQNNGV. The CDR3 sequence: CASSLAQLYNEKLFF. The DNA for the CDR3 is TGTGCCAGCAGCTTAGCACAGCTGTATAATGAAAAACTGTTTTTT.

At least ten counts were recorded for this clonotype. The CDR3 bases are TGCAGTGCCCCTTCACCACAGGGGGCGCGGTACATTCAGTACTTC. Translated, it gives CSAPSPQGARYIQYF. V and J are TRBV20-1 and TRBJ2-4, with 9 bases lining up with TRBD1. V lost 6 bases, J lost 8 bases, and 14 bases stayed unmatched. The CDR3 consists of 15 residues. The V gene's germline CDR1 is DFQATT and CDR2 SNEGSKA (reference sequence).

In this sample, this clonotype turned up a few times. This chain joins TRBV27 and TRBJ1-2, with 7 nucleotides matching TRBD1. The CDR3 runs 15 residues. V shed 5 bases and J 4 bases; nucleotides not matched to a gene: 10. Germline V gives CDR1 MNHEY, CDR2 SMNVEV (reference sequence). The CDR3 loop is CASSARQGPFYGYTF. The CDR3 DNA follows: TGTGCCAGCAGTGCGCGACAGGGTCCCTTCTATGGCTACACCTTC.

This clonotype appeared many times. The CDR3 DNA reads as TGTGCCTGGAGTATGACCTCCGGAGGAGATACGCAGTATTTT. Protein: CAWSMTSGGDTQYF. The rearrangement links TRBV30 to TRBJ2-3, with D tentatively TRBD2 (5 bases). V lost 2 bases and J 5 bases, leaving 14 bases between the germline ends. CDR3 size: 14 residues. Germline assignment: CDR1 GTSNPN and CDR2 SVGIG (reference sequence).

This clonotype was seen only a few times. The chain links TRBV3-1 to TRBJ2-6; the match to TRBD2 covers 10 bases. The CDR3 has 19 amino acids. Per the germline V gene, CDR1 is LGHDT and CDR2 is YNNKEL (reference sequence). With V trimmed by 0 bases and J by 3 bases, 8 bases remained unmatched. Written as DNA, the CDR3 is TGTGCCAGCAGCCAAGAGGGTAGCGGGGGGCCTAGTGGGGCCAACGTCCTGACTTTC. Translating gives CASSQEGSGGPSGANVLTF.

Turning to this clonotype: Being one base from a much bigger clone, this may be a read error. The genes are TRBV28 and TRBJ2-1; D unresolved. This CDR3 is built from 13 residues. The germline V gene has CDR1 MDHEN and CDR2 SYDVKM. V lost 3 bases, J lost 12 bases, and 15 bases lay in between. The DNA for the CDR3 is TGTGCCAGCAGTTTTGGTCCATCGGTGGTGCAGTTCTTC. Translating it yields CASSFGPSVVQFF.